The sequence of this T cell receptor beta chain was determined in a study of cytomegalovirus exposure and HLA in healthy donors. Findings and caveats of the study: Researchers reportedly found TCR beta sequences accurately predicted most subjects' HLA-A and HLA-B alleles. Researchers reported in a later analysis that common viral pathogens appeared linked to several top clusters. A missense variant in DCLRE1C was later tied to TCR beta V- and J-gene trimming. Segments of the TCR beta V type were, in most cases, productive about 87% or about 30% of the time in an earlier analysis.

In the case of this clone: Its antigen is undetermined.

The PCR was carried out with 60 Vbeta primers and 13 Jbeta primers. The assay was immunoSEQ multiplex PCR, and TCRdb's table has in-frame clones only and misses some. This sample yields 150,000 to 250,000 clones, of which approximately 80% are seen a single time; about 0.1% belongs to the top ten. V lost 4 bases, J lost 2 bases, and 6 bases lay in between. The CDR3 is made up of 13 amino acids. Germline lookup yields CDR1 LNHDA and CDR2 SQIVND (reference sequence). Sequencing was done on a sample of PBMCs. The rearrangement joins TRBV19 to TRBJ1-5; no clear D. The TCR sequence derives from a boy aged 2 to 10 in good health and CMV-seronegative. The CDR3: CASSSRGNQPQHF. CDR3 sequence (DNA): TGTGCCAGTAGTAGCCGGGGCAATCAGCCCCAGCATTTT.